This T cell receptor beta chain was identified in a study of vaccination effects on CD4 cells after COVID-19. As to this clone: The antigen remains unidentified.

Study-wide results and caveats: A shortage of convalescent patients and an absence of early post-infection timepoints characterized the study.

Expansion of antigen-specific CD4+ T cells with viral peptide pools was carried out by the ViraFEST assay before sequencing. It was after roughly 11 days of culture that CD4+ T cells were isolated. Subjects were given two BNT162b2 or mRNA-1273 vaccine doses. Cultivation was performed at roughly 2.2 million PBMC per well with roughly 10 IU/ml IL-2 and approximately 10 ug/ml peptides added. Half the medium was swapped for IL-2 medium on days 3 and 7. The germline V gene encodes CDR1 KGHSH and CDR2 LQKENI. With 5 bases clipped from V and 4 bases from J, the junction kept 6 bases outside the gene matches. CDR3 size: 15 residues. Here immunoSEQ multiplex PCR was the method, and the copy in TCRdb shows in-frame clones only, minus some. The sample carries around 81,000 clones, roughly 80% recorded once.

Here the sequenced sample was CD4+ T cells from PBMCs cultured with HCoV-OC43 spike peptides, taken after COVID-19 vaccination. Subset defined: HCoV-OC43 spike overlapping peptide pool stimulation. The V call is TRBV18, the J call TRBJ2-1, with TRBD1 matching over 9 bases. The receptor comes from a human donor who received a COVID-19 vaccine. The CDR3 DNA reads TGTGCCAGCTCAATCGGGACAGGGCCTTACAATGAGCAGTTCTTC. Encoded protein: CASSIGTGPYNEQFF.